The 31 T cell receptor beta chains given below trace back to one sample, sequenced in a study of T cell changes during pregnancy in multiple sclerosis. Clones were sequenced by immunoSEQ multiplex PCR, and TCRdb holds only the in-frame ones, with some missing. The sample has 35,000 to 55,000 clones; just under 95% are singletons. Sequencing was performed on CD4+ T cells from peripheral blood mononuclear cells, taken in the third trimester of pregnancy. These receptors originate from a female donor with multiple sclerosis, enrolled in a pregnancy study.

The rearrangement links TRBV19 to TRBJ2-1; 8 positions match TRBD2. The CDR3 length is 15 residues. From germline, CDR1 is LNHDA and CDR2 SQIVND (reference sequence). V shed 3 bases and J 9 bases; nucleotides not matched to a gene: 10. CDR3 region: CASSMLAGGAGEQFF. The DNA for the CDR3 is TGTGCCAGTAGTATGCTGGCGGGAGGAGCGGGTGAGCAGTTCTTC.

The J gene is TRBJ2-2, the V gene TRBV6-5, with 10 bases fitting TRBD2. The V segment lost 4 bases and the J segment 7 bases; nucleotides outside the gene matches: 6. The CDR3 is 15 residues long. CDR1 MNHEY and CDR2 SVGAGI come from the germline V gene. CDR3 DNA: TGTGCCAGCAGTTCTAGCGGGAGTAAGGGCGGGGAGCTGTTTTTT. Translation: CASSSSGSKGGELFF.

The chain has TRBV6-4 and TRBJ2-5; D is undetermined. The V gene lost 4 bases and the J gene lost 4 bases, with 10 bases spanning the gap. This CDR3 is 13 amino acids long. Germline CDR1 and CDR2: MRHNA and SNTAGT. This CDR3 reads CASSVRVGETQYF. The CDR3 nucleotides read TGTGCCAGCAGTGTACGGGTAGGAGAGACCCAGTACTTC.

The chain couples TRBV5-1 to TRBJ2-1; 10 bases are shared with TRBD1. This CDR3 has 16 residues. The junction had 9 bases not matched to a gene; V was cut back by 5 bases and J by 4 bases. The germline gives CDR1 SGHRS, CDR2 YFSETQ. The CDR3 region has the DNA TGCGCCAGCAGTCCCCGCCGGGACAGGGGTTACAATGAGCAGTTCTTC. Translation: CASSPRRDRGYNEQFF.

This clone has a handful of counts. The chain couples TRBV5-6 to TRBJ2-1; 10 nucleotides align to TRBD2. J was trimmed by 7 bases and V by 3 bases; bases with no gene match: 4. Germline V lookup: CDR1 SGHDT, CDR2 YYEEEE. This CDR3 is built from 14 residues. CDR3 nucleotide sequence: TGTGCCAGCAGCTATCCGGGACTAGCGAATGAGCAGTTCTTC. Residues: CASSYPGLANEQFF.

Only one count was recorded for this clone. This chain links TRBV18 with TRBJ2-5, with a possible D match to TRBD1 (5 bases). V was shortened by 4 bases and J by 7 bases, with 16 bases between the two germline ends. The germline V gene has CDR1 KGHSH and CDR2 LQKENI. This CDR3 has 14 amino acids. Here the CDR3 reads CASSLGISQGTQYF. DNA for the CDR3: TGTGCCAGCTCACTCGGTATATCCCAGGGGACCCAGTACTTC.

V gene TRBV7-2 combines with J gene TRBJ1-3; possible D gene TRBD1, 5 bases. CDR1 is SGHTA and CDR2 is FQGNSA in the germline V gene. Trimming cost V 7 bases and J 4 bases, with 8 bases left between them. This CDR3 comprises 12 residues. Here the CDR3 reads CASKGAGNTIYF. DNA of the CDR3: TGTGCCAGCAAAGGGGCCGGAAACACCATATATTTT.

The CDR3 DNA reads TGTGCCAGCAGCTTAGCAACTAGCGGGAAAACAGATACGCAGTATTTT. As protein: CASSLATSGKTDTQYF. The V call is TRBV7-2, the J call TRBJ2-3; 10 nucleotides match TRBD2. The CDR3 totals 16 residues. Germline V lookup: CDR1 SGHTA, CDR2 FQGNSA. V dropped 0 bases and J dropped 3; count of bases not matched to a gene: 3.

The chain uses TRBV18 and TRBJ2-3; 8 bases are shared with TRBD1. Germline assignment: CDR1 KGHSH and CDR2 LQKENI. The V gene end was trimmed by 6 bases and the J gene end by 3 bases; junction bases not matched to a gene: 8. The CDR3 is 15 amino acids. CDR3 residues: CASSGRTGLTDTQYF. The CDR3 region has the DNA TGTGCCAGCTCGGGTAGGACAGGGCTGACAGATACGCAGTATTTT.

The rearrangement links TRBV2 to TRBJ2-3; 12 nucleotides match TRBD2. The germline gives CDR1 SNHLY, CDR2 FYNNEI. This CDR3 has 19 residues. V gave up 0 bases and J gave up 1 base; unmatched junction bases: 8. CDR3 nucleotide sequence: TGTGCCAGCAGTGAAGCCCCGACTAGCGGGAGTTTCGGCACAGATACGCAGTATTTT. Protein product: CASSEAPTSGSFGTDTQYF.

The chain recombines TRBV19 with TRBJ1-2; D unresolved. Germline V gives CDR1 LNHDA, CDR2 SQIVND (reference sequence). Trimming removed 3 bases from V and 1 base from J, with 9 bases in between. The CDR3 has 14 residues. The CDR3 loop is CASSIQERNYGYTF. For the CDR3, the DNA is TGTGCCAGTAGTATTCAAGAGCGTAACTATGGCTACACCTTC. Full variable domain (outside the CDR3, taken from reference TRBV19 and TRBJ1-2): DGGITQSPKYLFRKEGQNVTLSCEQNLNHDAMYWYRQDPGQGLRLIYYSQIVNDFQKGDIAEGYSVSREKKESFPLTVTSAQKNPTAFYLCASSIQERNYGYTFGSGTRLTVV.

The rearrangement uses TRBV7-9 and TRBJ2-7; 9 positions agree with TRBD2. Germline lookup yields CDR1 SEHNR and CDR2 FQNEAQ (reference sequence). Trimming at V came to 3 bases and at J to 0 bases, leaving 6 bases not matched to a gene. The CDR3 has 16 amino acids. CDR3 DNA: TGTGCCAGCAGCTTGCGTACTAGCGGGTCCTCCTACGAGCAGTACTTC. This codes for CASSLRTSGSSYEQYF.

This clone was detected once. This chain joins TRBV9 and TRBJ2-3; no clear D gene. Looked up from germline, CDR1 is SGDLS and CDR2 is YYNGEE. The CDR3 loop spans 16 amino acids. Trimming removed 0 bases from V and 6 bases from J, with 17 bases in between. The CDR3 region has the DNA TGTGCCAGCAGCGTAGGATCTAGACGATTTCAGGATACGCAGTATTTT. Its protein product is CASSVGSRRFQDTQYF.

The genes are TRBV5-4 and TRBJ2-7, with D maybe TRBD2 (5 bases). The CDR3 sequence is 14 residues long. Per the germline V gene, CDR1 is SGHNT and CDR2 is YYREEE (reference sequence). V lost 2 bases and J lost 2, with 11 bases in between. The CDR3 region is CASSLKAAPYEQYF. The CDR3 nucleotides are TGTGCCAGCAGCTTAAAAGCGGCCCCCTACGAGCAGTACTTC.

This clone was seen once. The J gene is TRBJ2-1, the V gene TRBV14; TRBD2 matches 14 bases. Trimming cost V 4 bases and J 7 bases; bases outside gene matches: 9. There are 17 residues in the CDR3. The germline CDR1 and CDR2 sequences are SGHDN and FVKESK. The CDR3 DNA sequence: TGTGCCAGCAGCCTCACAGACGGACTAGCGGGAGGAAATGAGCAGTTCTTC. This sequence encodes CASSLTDGLAGGNEQFF.

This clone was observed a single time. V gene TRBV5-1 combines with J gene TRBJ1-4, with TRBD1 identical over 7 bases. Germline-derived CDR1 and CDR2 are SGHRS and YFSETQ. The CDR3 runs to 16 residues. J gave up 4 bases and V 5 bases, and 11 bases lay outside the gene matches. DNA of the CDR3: TGCGCCAGCAGTGCAAGACAGGGAGAGGTTAATGAAAAACTGTTTTTT. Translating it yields CASSARQGEVNEKLFF.

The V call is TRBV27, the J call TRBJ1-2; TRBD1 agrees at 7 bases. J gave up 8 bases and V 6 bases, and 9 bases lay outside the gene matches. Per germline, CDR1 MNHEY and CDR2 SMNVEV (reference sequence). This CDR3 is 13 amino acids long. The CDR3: CASRPDRVGGYTF. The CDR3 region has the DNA TGTGCCAGCAGACCAGACAGGGTAGGCGGCTACACCTTC.

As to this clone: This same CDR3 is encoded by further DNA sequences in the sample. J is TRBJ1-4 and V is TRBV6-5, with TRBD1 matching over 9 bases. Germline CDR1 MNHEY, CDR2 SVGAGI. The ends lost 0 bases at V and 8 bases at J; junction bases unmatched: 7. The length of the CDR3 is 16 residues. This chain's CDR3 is CASSYSRGQGREKLFF. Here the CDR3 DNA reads TGTGCCAGCAGTTACTCCCGGGGACAGGGTCGGGAAAAACTGTTTTTT.

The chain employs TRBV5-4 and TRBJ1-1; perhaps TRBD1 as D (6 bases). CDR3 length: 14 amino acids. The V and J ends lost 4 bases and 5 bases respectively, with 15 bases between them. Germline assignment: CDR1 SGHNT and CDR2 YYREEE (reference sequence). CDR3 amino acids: CASSRTGQTTEAFF. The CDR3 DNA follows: TGTGCCAGCAGCCGAACCGGACAGACTACTGAAGCTTTCTTT. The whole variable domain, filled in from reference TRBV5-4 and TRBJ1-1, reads ETGVTQSPTHLIKTRGQQVTLRCSSQSGHNTVSWYQQALGQGPQFIFQYYREEENGRGNFPPRFSGLQFPNYSSELNVNALELDDSALYLCASSRTGQTTEAFFGQGTRLTVV.

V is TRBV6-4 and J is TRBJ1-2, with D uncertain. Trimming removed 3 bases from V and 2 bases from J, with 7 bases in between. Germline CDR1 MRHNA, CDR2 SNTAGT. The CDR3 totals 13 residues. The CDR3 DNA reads TGTGCCAGCAGTGAAACACCAAACTATGGCTACACCTTC. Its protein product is CASSETPNYGYTF.

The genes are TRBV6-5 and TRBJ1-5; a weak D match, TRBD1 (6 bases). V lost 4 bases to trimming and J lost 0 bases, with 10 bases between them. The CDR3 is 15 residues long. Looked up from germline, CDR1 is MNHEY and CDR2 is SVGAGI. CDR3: CASSLHRDSNQPQHF. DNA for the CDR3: TGTGCCAGCAGTTTACACAGGGATAGCAATCAGCCCCAGCATTTT.

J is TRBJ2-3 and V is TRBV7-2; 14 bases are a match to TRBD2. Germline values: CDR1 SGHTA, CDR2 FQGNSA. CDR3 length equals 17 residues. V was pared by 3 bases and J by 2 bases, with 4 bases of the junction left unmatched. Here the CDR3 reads CASSLQTSGRVTDTQYF. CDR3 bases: TGTGCCAGCAGCTTGCAGACTAGCGGGAGGGTCACAGATACGCAGTATTTT. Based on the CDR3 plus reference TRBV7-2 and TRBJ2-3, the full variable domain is GAGVSQSPSNKVTEKGKDVELRCDPISGHTALYWYRQSLGQGLEFLIYFQGNSAPDKSGLPSDRFSAERTGGSVSTLTIQRTQQEDSAVYLCASSLQTSGRVTDTQYFGPGTRLTVL.

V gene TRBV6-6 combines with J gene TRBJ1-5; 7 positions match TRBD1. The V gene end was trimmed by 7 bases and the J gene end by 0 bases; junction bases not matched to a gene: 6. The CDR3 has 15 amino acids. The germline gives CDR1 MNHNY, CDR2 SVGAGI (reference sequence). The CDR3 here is CASNRQGNSNQPQHF. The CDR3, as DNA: TGTGCCAGCAATCGACAGGGAAATAGCAATCAGCCCCAGCATTTT.

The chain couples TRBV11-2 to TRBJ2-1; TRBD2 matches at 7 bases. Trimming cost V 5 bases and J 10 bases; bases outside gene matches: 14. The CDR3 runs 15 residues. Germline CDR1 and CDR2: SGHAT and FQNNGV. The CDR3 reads CASSKGLRGEGEQFF. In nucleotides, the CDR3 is TGTGCCAGCAGCAAGGGACTACGAGGAGAGGGCGAGCAGTTCTTC.

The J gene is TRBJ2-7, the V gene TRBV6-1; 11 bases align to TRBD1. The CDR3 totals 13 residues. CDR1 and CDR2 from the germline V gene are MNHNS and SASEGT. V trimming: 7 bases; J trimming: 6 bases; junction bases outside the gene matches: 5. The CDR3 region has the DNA TGTGCCAGCACTAGGACAGGGGGCTTCGAGCAGTACTTC. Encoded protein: CASTRTGGFEQYF.

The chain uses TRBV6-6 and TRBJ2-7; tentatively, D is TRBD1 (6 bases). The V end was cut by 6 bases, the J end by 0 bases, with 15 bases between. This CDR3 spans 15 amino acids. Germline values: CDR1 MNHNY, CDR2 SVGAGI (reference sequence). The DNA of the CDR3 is TGTGCCAGCAGGGATCGGACAGCGAGCTCCTACGAGCAGTACTTC. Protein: CASRDRTASSYEQYF.

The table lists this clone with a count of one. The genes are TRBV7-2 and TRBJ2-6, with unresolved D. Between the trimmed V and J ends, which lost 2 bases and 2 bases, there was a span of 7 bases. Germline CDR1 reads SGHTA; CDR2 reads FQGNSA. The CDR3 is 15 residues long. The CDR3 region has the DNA TGTGCCAGCAGCTTACGGAGAGCTGGGGCCAACGTCCTGACTTTC. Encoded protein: CASSLRRAGANVLTF.

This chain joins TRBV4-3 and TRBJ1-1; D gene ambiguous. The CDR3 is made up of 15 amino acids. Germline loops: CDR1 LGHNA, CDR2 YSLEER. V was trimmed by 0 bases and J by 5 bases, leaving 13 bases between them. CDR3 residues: CASSQDPRGETEAFF. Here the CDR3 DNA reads TGCGCCAGCAGCCAAGATCCCCGGGGAGAGACTGAAGCTTTCTTT.

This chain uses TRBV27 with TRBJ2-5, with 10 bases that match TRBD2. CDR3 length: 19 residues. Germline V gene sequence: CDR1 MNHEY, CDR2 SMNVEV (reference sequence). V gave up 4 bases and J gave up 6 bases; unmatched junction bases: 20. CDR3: CASSSWTGGSGRAVKTQYF. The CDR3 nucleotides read TGTGCCAGCAGTTCCTGGACGGGAGGGAGCGGGAGGGCCGTGAAGACCCAGTACTTC.

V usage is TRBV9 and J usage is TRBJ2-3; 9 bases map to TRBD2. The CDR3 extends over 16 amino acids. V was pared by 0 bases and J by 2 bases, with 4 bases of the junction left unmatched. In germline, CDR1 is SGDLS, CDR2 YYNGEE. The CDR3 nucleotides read TGTGCCAGCAGCGTAGGACTAGCGGAGACCACAGATACGCAGTATTTT. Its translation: CASSVGLAETTDTQYF. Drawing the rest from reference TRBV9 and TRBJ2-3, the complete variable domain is DSGVTQTPKHLITATGQRVTLRCSPRSGDLSVYWYQQSLDQGLQFLIQYYNGEERAKGNILERFSAQQFPDLHSELNLSSLELGDSALYFCASSVGLAETTDTQYFGPGTRLTVL.

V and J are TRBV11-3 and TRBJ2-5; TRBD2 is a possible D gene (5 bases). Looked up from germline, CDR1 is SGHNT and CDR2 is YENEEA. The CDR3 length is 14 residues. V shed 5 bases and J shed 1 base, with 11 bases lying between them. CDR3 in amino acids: CASSRGGSQETQYF. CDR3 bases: TGTGCCAGCAGCCGCGGAGGTAGCCAAGAGACCCAGTACTTC.